The TCR beta chain described here comes from a study of blood T cell repertoires in COVID-19. Study background: Acute and convalescent COVID-19 samples came from the United States, Italy and Spain. The analysed material was cDNA or gDNA that came from T cells, B-cell-depleted T cells, or PBMCs.

Germline V gene sequence: CDR1 WNHNN, CDR2 SYGVQD (reference sequence). The length of the CDR3 is 14 residues. The trim removed 8 bases at V and 2 bases at J, leaving 9 bases unmatched. Per the original methods: Quantification of nucleated cells was approximated via reference gene primer amplification. This table comes from immunoSEQ multiplex PCR, and its TCRdb copy is limited to in-frame clones, with some not included. V and J calls and clone size are given by that table; D and trimming were obtained from the DNA. The sample includes some 220,000 clones, 75% to 85% seen only once; the top ten take roughly 13%.

The TCR comes from a human donor in a cohort sampled during active COVID-19. V and J are TRBV10-1 and TRBJ2-7, with 7 bases that match TRBD1. Source material: peripheral blood. In DNA, the CDR3 is TGCGCCAGCGAAAGGGGGCGGTTGACCTACGAGCAGTACTTC. Translated: CASERGRLTYEQYF.